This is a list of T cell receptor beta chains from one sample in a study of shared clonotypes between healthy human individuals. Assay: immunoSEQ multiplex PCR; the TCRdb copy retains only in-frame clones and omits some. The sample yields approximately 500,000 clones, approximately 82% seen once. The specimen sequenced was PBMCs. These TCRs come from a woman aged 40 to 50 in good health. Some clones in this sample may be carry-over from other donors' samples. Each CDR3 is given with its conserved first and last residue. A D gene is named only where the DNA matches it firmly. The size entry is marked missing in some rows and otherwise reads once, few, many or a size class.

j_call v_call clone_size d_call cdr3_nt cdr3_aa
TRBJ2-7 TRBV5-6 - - TGTGCCAGCAGCTTCGGCGTCTCAGCCGAGCAGTACTTC CASSFGVSAEQYF
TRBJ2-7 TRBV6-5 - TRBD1 TGTGCCAGCAGTCGTCTGACAGGGGGCTACGAGCAGTACTTC CASSRLTGGYEQYF
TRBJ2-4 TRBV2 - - TGTGCCAGCAGTGAACAGGAAGCCAAAAACATTCAGTACTTC CASSEQEAKNIQYF
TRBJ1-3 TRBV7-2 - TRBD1 TGTGCCAGCAGCTTCTCCGCAGGGGGCACTGGAAACACCATATATTTT CASSFSAGGTGNTIYF
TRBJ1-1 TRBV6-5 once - TGTGCCAGCAGTTACGGGATTCGGGGGGACACTGAAGCTTTCTTT CASSYGIRGDTEAFF
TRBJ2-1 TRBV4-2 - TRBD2 TGTGCCAGCAGCCAAGAAAACGGGAGGTGGAATGAGCAGTTCTTC CASSQENGRWNEQFF
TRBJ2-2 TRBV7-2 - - TGTGCCAGCAGACCCCGGGGAGACACCGGGGAGCTGTTTTTT CASRPRGDTGELFF
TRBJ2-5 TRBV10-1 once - TGCGCCAGCAGTGAGGGGGTCCAAGAGACCCAGTACTTC CASSEGVQETQYF
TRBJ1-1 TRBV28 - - TGTGCCAGCAGTTCCCAGTGGGGGGGAGCTTTCTTT CASSSQWGGAFF
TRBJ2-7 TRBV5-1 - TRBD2 TGCGCCAGCAGCCGTACAACCGGGACTAGCGGCTCCTACGAGCAGTACTTC CASSRTTGTSGSYEQYF
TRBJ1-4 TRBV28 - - TGTGCCAGCAGAAAACAGGGAAATGAAAAACTGTTTTTT CASRKQGNEKLFF
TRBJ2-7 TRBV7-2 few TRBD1 TGTGCCAGCAGCTCCGACCCAAGCACCGGGACAGGTCGATACGAGCAGTACTTC CASSSDPSTGTGRYEQYF
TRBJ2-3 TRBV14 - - TGTGCCAGCAGCCAAGGGACTATAGTCTTCCGCACAGATACGCAGTATTTT CASSQGTIVFRTDTQYF
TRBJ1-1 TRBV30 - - TGTGCCTGGAGCGTTGGGGGCCACACTGAAGCTTTCTTT CAWSVGGHTEAFF
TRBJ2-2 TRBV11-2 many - TGTGCCAGCAGCTTAGAAGTGGGGGCGTTAGACACCGGGGAGCTGTTTTTT CASSLEVGALDTGELFF
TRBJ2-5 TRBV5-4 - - TGTGCCAGCAGCTTGGAGCTAGCGGACAGTAAAGAGACCCAGTACTTC CASSLELADSKETQYF
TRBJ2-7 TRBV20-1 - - TGCAGTGTGGAGAGCTCCTACGAGCAGTACTTC CSVESSYEQYF
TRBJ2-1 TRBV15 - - TGTGCCACCAGCAGAGATAGAGACAATGAGCAGTTCTTC CATSRDRDNEQFF
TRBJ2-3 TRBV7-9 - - TGTGCCAGCAGCTTAGTAGGCGGGACTAGCACAGATACGCAGTATTTT CASSLVGGTSTDTQYF
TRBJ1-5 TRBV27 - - TGTGCCAGCAGTTTATCGAGGGTTCAGCCCCAGCATTTT CASSLSRVQPQHF
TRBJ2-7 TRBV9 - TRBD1 TGTGCCAGCAGCCCCTGGACAGGGCAAAGGGCGGAGGACTACGAGCAGTACTTC CASSPWTGQRAEDYEQYF
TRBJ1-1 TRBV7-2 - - TGTGCCAGCAGCTTAGCTCCTCAGGGGAACCGGAAAGGGAACACTGAAGCTTTCTTT CASSLAPQGNRKGNTEAFF
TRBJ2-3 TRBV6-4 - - TGTGCCAGCAGTGACGGGGATAGCACAGATACGCAGTATTTT CASSDGDSTDTQYF
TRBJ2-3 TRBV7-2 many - TGTGCCAGCAGCCGCAATCCAGATACGCAGTATTTT CASSRNPDTQYF
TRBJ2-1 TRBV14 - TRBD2 TGTGCCAGCAGTCAGACTAGCGGGAGACGTAATGAGCAGTTCTTC CASSQTSGRRNEQFF
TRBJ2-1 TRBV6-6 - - TGTGCCAGCAGTTCCATACCGATAGGAGGGTACGATGAGCAGTTCTTC CASSSIPIGGYDEQFF
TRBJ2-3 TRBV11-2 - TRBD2 TGTGCCAGCAGGACTAGCGGGACAGATACGCAGTATTTT CASRTSGTDTQYF
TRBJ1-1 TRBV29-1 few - TGCAGCGTTGCCACGAGGATGAACACTGAAGCTTTCTTT CSVATRMNTEAFF
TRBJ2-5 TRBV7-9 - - TGTGCCAGCAGCCCCTTCGGGCAGTCACAAGAGACCCAGTACTTC CASSPFGQSQETQYF
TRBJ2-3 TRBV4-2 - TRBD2 TGTGCCAGCAGCTCTCTAGCGGTTGCGGGAGATACGCAGTATTTT CASSSLAVAGDTQYF
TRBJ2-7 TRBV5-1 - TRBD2 TGCGCCAGCAGCCCTGGAGGGGCGGGAGGGCGTGCCGAGCAGTACTTC CASSPGGAGGRAEQYF
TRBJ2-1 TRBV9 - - TGTGCCAGCAGCGTAGCGCCGGGGCACGGGCAGTTCTTC CASSVAPGHGQFF
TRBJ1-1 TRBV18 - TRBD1 TGTGCCAGCTTTTTCGGGGACAGGGACACTGAAGCTTTCTTT CASFFGDRDTEAFF
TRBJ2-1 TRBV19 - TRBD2 TGTGCCAGTAGGCCCTCGGGACTAGCCTACAATGAGCAGTTCTTC CASRPSGLAYNEQFF
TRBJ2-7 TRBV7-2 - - TGTGCCAGCACTTTAACCGGTGTATCCTACGAGCAGTACTTC CASTLTGVSYEQYF
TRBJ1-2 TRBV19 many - TGTGCCAGTAGGGCAGCCCTACATGGCTACACCTTC CASRAALHGYTF
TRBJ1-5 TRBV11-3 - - TGTGCCAGCAGCTTACCCTTAACCTGTGGATCTCATAGCAATCAGCCCCAGCATTTT CASSLPLTCGSHSNQPQHF
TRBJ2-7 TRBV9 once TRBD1 TGTGCCAGCAGCGTAGCCGACGTTCGACAGGGGGCCTACGAGCAGTACTTC CASSVADVRQGAYEQYF
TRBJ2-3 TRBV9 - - TGTGCCAGCATGAGAGGGATAGGGGATACGCAGTATTTT CASMRGIGDTQYF
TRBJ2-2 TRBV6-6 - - TGTGCCACTCGGGAATCAAGAACCGGGGAGCTGTTTTTT CATRESRTGELFF
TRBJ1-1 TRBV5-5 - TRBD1 TGTGCCAGCAGCCGGGACAGGGGGACCACTGAAGCTTTCTTT CASSRDRGTTEAFF
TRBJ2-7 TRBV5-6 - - TGTGCCAGCAGCTTATGGACAGACTACTACGAGCAGTACTTC CASSLWTDYYEQYF
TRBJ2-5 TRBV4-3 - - TGCGCCAGCAGCCAAGAGGGGAGCGGGCAAGAGACCCAGTACTTC CASSQEGSGQETQYF
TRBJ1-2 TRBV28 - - TGTGCCAGCAGAGAGGGGGGCCCACCTAACTATGGCTACACCTTC CASREGGPPNYGYTF
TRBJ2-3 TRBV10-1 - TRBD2 TGCGCCAGCAGGCGACTAGCGGGTTGCAGGTCGCAAAGCACAGATACGCAGTATTTT CASRRLAGCRSQSTDTQYF
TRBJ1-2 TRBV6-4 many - TGTGCCAGCAGTGTCTCGGCCGGGCAGGACTATGGCTACACCTTC CASSVSAGQDYGYTF
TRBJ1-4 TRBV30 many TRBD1 TGTGCCTTTTCTACCGGGACAGGGGGGATTGGTGAAAAACTGTTTTTT CAFSTGTGGIGEKLFF
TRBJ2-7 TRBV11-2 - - TGTGCCAGCAGTCCCCAGAACCTCTACGAGCAGTACTTC CASSPQNLYEQYF
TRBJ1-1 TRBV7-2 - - TGTGCCAGCAGCTTAGTGGGGGCGGCGAACACTGAAGCTTTCTTT CASSLVGAANTEAFF
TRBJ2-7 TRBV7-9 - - TGTGCCAGCAGCTTGGGTCCCGGCTACGGGCAGTACTTC CASSLGPGYGQYF
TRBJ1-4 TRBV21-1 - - TGTGCCAGCAGTCCACGACCCAGGGGGCGAACTAATGAAAAACTGTTTTTT CASSPRPRGRTNEKLFF
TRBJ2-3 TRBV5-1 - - TGCGCCAGCAGCTTGCGTAGAGGGGGTTCTAGCACAGATACGCAGTATTTT CASSLRRGGSSTDTQYF
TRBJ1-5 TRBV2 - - TGTGCCAGCAGTGAGACAAGCAGCAATCAGCCCCAGCATTTT CASSETSSNQPQHF
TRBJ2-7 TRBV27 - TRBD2 TGTGCCAGCACTTCTCACCTCCCCACCGGGACTACTTACGAGCAGTACTTC CASTSHLPTGTTYEQYF
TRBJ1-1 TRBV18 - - TGTGCCAGCTCACCATTACAGGGTTTGAACACTGAAGCTTTCTTT CASSPLQGLNTEAFF